The 20 T cell receptor delta chains below all came from one sample that was sequenced in a study of γδ T cells in repeated Plasmodium falciparum infection. Vgamma9/Vdelta2+ and Vdelta2-negative gammadelta T cells were flow-sorted from PBMC for bulk sequencing. TCRdb repeated clone calling on the multiplex PCR reads with CATT. The sample contains around 89,000 delta-chain clones, 1.4% of which appear only once. Sequenced input: gamma-delta T cells from blood. The receptors were gathered from a pool of human donors (malaria-infected and uninfected, not separated).

This clone was seen a handful of times. This DNA's translation and the protein TCRdb lists, from a much larger clone, do not match at residue 3, likely due to a read error; the protein shown is translated from the DNA. The chain employs TRDV2 and TRDJ3, with TRDD3 matching 11 bases. No J gene was available from TCRdb, and it was assigned here by a germline match of the DNA. Germline loops: CDR1 GEAIGNYY, CDR2 EKD. The CDR3 consists of 19 residues. CDR3 nucleotides: TGTGCCCGTGACACCGATGGGGGATACGGGTCCTGGGACACCCGACAGATGTTTTTC. This sequence encodes CARDTDGGYGSWDTRQMFF.

About this clone itself: Since a far larger clone is one base different, this is likely a read error. The sample carries other DNA sequences with the same CDR3. The rearrangement joins TRDV1 to TRDJ2; TRDD3 aligns across 10 bases. J gave up 6 bases and V 0 bases, and 13 bases lay outside the gene matches. Per the germline V gene, CDR1 is TSWWSYY and CDR2 is QGS. The CDR3 spans 19 residues. This CDR3 reads CALGELWPVLGDMAAQLFF. CDR3 nucleotides: TGTGCTCTTGGGGAACTTTGGCCCGTGCTGGGGGATATGGCAGCACAACTCTTCTTT.

Of note for this clone: TCRdb records a much larger clone's protein for this DNA, with a difference at residue 7 that likely arises from a read error; the protein given is the translation of the DNA. V usage is TRDV1 and J usage is TRDJ1, with 9 bases lining up with TRDD3. Looked up from germline, CDR1 is TSWWSYY and CDR2 is QGS. The CDR3 loop spans 20 amino acids. V was pared by 3 bases and J by 0 bases, with 17 bases of the junction left unmatched. The CDR3 spells CALGEAWRLGDPWYTDKLIF. In nucleotides, the CDR3 is TGTGCTCTTGGGGAGGCTTGGAGGCTGGGGGATCCTTGGTACACCGATAAACTCATCTTT.

There are a few counts of this clone. A far larger clone is one nucleotide away, so this likely arose from a read error. Other nucleotide sequences from this sample produce the same CDR3. The chain couples TRDV1 to TRDJ1; 9 bases fit TRDD3. TCRdb is silent on the J gene; assignment here came from matching the DNA to germline. Looked up from germline, CDR1 is TSWWSYY and CDR2 is QGS. This CDR3 spans 25 amino acids. CDR3 nucleotides: TGTGCTCTTGGGGAACTCTATCCTACGTTTTACCCCCCGGGGGATACTCCAAAATACACTGATAAACTCATCTTT. Its protein is CALGELYPTFYPPGDTPKYTDKLIF.

This clone showed up just a few times. The mismatch at residue 4 between this DNA's translation and the TCRdb protein of a much larger clone likely reflects a read error; the protein shown is translated from the DNA. The rearrangement links TRDV3 to TRDJ1; 9 positions match TRDD3. The J gene, absent from TCRdb, was called here by matching the DNA to germline. The V gene's germline CDR1 is TVYSNPD and CDR2 GDNSRS (reference sequence). V was clipped by 1 base and J by 0 bases; unmatched bases: 9. There are 16 residues in the CDR3. For the CDR3, the DNA is TGTGCCTTTATCGGAGGGGGATACTCCTACACCGATAAACTCATCTTT. Protein sequence: CAFIGGGYSYTDKLIF.

This clone was counted between two and nine times. The protein in TCRdb stems from a much larger clone and differs at residue 13 from this DNA's translation, likely a read error; here the protein is translated from the DNA. The J gene has no call, while the V gene is TRDV2. CDR1 and CDR2 (germline): GEAIGNYY, EKD. This CDR3 comprises 14 residues. This chain's CDR3 is CACDTVTYTDKLTF. CDR3 nucleotide sequence: TGTGCCTGTGACACCGTCACGTACACCGATAAACTCACCTTT.

The sample holds many counts of this clone. The chain links TRDV2 to TRDJ1; TRDD3 matches at 7 bases. Germline V CDR1 and CDR2: GEAIGNYY, EKD. The CDR3 runs 15 residues. J was trimmed by 2 bases and V by 0 bases; bases with no gene match: 5. In nucleotides, the CDR3 is TGTGCCTGTGACACCGTAGCGGGGGATACCGATAAACTCATCTTT. Translated: CACDTVAGDTDKLIF.

This clone was found a few times. A far larger clone is just one base off, so this is likely a read error. Other DNA sequences in the same sample also yield this CDR3. The rearrangement links TRDV2 to TRDJ1, with D tentatively TRDD3 (5 bases). The J gene comes from matching the DNA to germline here; TCRdb lacks it. The CDR3 loop spans 19 amino acids. V shed 3 bases and J shed 3 bases, with 28 bases lying between them. Germline lookup yields CDR1 GEAIGNYY and CDR2 EKD. The CDR3: CACDLVTGRGVLYADKLIF. CDR3 nucleotide sequence: TGTGCCTGTGACTTAGTCACTGGAAGAGGGGTCTTGTATGCCGATAAACTCATCTTT.

This clone has just a few counts. This likely came from a read error, as a far larger clone is one base away. Other DNA sequences within the sample encode an identical CDR3. The gene calls are TRDV3 and TRDJ1; the match to TRDD3 covers 7 bases. The J gene is not listed in TCRdb, so it was assigned here from a DNA match to germline. Germline V gives CDR1 TVYSNPD, CDR2 GDNSRS (reference sequence). The CDR3 sequence is 15 residues long. Here the CDR3 reads CAFTRGIRGTDKLIF. CDR3 nucleotides: TGCGCCTTTACGAGGGGGATCAGAGGCACCGATAAACTCATCTTT.

In this sample, this clone turned up a few times. The protein held in TCRdb is that of a much larger clone and does not match this DNA's translation at residue 4, likely because of a read error; the protein shown is translated from the DNA. This chain joins TRDV1 and TRDJ1, with 7 bases identical to TRDD3. Here the J gene was assigned by germline matching of the DNA, as TCRdb has none. With 7 bases clipped from V and 2 bases from J, the junction kept 37 bases outside the gene matches. Per the germline V gene, CDR1 is TSWWSYY and CDR2 is QGS. The CDR3 is 24 amino acids. The CDR3 nucleotides read TGTGCTCTTGTGGTCCGTGGCCCCCCGGCCCTGAACTACTGGGGCCTTAAGGGGACCGATAAACTCATCTTT. Its protein product is CALVVRGPPALNYWGLKGTDKLIF.

This clone was recorded a few times. The protein held in TCRdb is that of a much larger clone and does not match this DNA's translation at residue 7, likely because of a read error; the protein shown is translated from the DNA. This chain connects TRDV1 to TRDJ3, with D tentatively TRDD3 (9 bases). The J gene comes from matching the DNA to germline here; TCRdb lacks it. The germline V gene has CDR1 TSWWSYY and CDR2 QGS. V lost 1 base to trimming and J lost 0 bases, with 37 bases between them. CDR3 length: 27 residues. CDR3 loop: CALGEQAAFLRKSLLGDSSWDTRQMFF. In nucleotides, the CDR3 is TGTGCTCTTGGGGAACAGGCGGCCTTCCTAAGGAAGAGCCTACTGGGGGACAGCTCCTGGGACACCCGACAGATGTTTTTC.

Concerning this clone itself: TCRdb shows a much larger clone's protein in place of this DNA's translation, and the two differ at residue 13, likely through a read error; the protein shown is translated from the DNA. The chain links TRDV1 to TRDJ1; 7 nucleotides agree with TRDD3. As TCRdb names no J gene, one was assigned here on the basis of a DNA match to germline. The CDR3 is 22 residues long. With V trimmed by 2 bases and J by 0 bases, 24 bases remained unmatched. Germline V gene data show CDR1 as TSWWSYY and CDR2 as QGS. Here the CDR3 DNA reads TGTGCTCTTGGGGAAAACCCCATTAAGGGGCTGGGGGGTCTCCTGTACACCGATAAACTCATCTTT. It codes for CALGENPIKGLGGLLYTDKLIF.

This clone was recorded at least ten times. TCRdb's protein for this DNA is that of a much larger clone and differs from the translation at residue 8, likely a read error; the protein shown is the DNA translation. V usage is TRDV1 and J usage is TRDJ1, with TRDD2 identical over 7 bases. From germline, CDR1 is TSWWSYY and CDR2 QGS. The CDR3 spans 16 residues. This CDR3 is CALGKLPIRMGSKLIF. CDR3 DNA sequence: TGTGCTCTTGGGAAACTTCCTATTAGGATGGGGAGTAAACTCATCTTT.

This clone was observed a handful of times. The protein recorded in TCRdb matches a much larger clone and deviates from this DNA's translation at residue 14, suggesting a read error; the protein here is obtained by translating the DNA. The V segment is TRDV1, and no J call was made; TRDD3 is the table's D call, not checked against the DNA. From germline, CDR1 is TSWWSYY and CDR2 QGS. The CDR3 has 15 amino acids. CDR3 amino acids: CALGEGHASSDKLTF. The CDR3 DNA sequence: TGTGCTCTTGGGGAAGGTCACGCCAGCTCCGATAAACTCACCTTT.

This clone was counted only a few times. The protein TCRdb lists belongs to a much larger clone and differs from this DNA's translation at residue 7, which points to a read error; the protein shown is made from the DNA. The gene calls are TRDV2 and TRDJ1; 11 bases are shared with TRDD3. Assignment of the J gene here rests on matching the DNA to germline, because TCRdb gives none. CDR1 and CDR2 from the germline V gene are GEAIGNYY and EKD. J lost 2 bases, V lost 0 bases, and 16 bases had no gene match. CDR3 length: 20 residues. Here the CDR3 DNA reads TGTGCCTGTGACACCGGCCCTCCTACCGTCCTGGGGGATACTACCGATAAACTCATCTTT. Translation gives CACDTGPPTVLGDTTDKLIF.

A word on this clone: The likely explanation is a read error, given a far larger clone one base away. The sample has other DNA sequences that encode this CDR3 too. The J gene is TRDJ1, the V gene TRDV1; 12 bases map to TRDD3. The J gene is not listed in TCRdb, so it was assigned here from a DNA match to germline. The CDR3 contains 21 residues. J gave up 3 bases and V 3 bases, and 20 bases lay outside the gene matches. CDR1 is TSWWSYY, CDR2 QGS, per germline. CDR3 residues: CALGDVLPTRYWGIHPDKLIF. CDR3 sequence (DNA): TGTGCTCTTGGGGACGTCCTCCCTACTAGATACTGGGGGATACACCCCGATAAACTCATCTTT.

Concerning this clone itself: The protein given by TCRdb reflects a much larger clone and differs at residue 11 from this DNA's translation, likely from a read error; the protein shown is the DNA's translation. The rearrangement links TRDV2 to TRDJ3, with D possibly TRDD3 on 5 matching bases. TCRdb does not report a J gene; here it was assigned by matching the DNA to germline references. CDR3 length: 16 amino acids. Germline V gene lookup returns CDR1 GEAIGNYY and CDR2 EKD. This CDR3 reads CACDTWGPWDARQMFF. CDR3 in DNA: TGTGCCTGTGACACCTGGGGTCCCTGGGACGCCCGACAGATGTTTTTC.

With regard to this clone: A read error is the likely source, as a far larger clone sits one nucleotide away. Other DNA sequences in the same sample also yield this CDR3. This chain connects TRDV1 to TRDJ1; a possible D gene is TRDD2 (6 bases). Trimming took 4 bases from V and 4 from J, leaving 16 bases between them. CDR1 and CDR2 (germline): TSWWSYY, QGS. This CDR3 has 15 residues. CDR3 residues: CALGGHLPAVDKLIF. Written as DNA, the CDR3 is TGTGCTCTTGGGGGCCACCTTCCCGCAGTCGATAAACTCATCTTT.

This sequence joins TRDV2 and TRDJ3, with D perhaps matching TRDD3 (5 bases). In the absence of a J gene in TCRdb, the DNA was matched to germline to assign it here. Trimming pared 0 bases from V and 11 bases from J, leaving 25 bases between. Germline assignment: CDR1 GEAIGNYY and CDR2 EKD. This CDR3 contains 19 residues. CDR3 DNA sequence: TGTGCCTGTGACACCGCGGGGGTCCCCGAGCTCCTGGGACCCCGACAGATGTTTTTC. Translation: CACDTAGVPELLGPRQMFF.

Turning to this clone: This may be a read error: a much more frequent sequence differs by one nucleotide. The J gene is TRDJ1, the V gene TRDV1, with 9 positions matching TRDD2. The J gene, left out of TCRdb, was set here by checking the DNA against germline. With V trimmed by 7 bases and J by 0 bases, 30 bases remained unmatched. The germline CDR1 and CDR2 sequences are TSWWSYY and QGS. The CDR3 is made up of 23 amino acids. For the CDR3, the DNA is TGTGCTCTTGAGCAGTCAGCCTTCCTACTGTCTCTGGGGGCCCCACCGTACACCGATAAACTCATCTTT. Translated: CALEQSAFLLSLGAPPYTDKLIF.